This TCR beta chain appears in the sequencing data of a study of T cells in Graves' hyperthyroidism and ophthalmopathy. Amplification yielded TCR beta CDR3 regions, with RNA transcripts as the source. Using the HTBI primer set, a first-round RT-PCR was run on the TCR CDR3. MiXCR, run by TCRdb on the multiplex PCR reads, gives a single entry per CDR3 protein. There are around 480,000 distinct CDR3 sequences in the sample; about an eighth occur only once, and around 17% lies in the top ten. Sequencing was done on a sample of blood. The sequence came from a woman younger than 35 with Graves' hyperthyroidism.

In DNA form, the CDR3 reads TGCGCCAGCAGCGTCGGACTAGCAGTGGATGAGCAGTTCTTC. Translation gives CASSVGLAVDEQFF. The V and J genes are TRBV5-1 and TRBJ2-1; 8 positions match TRBD2. Germline CDR1 and CDR2: SGHRS and YFSETQ. The V gene end was trimmed by 4 bases and the J gene end by 8 bases; junction bases not matched to a gene: 8. This CDR3 is built from 14 residues.